These T cell receptor beta chains were read from a single sample in a study of blood T cell repertoires in COVID-19. Clones were sequenced by immunoSEQ multiplex PCR, and TCRdb holds only the in-frame ones, with some missing. The table includes some 220,000 clones, around 82% detected once. The sequencing input was peripheral blood. The receptors derive from a woman in her 70s with acute or convalescent COVID-19. Both conserved end residues are part of each CDR3. Fields, in order: D gene, clone size, J gene, V gene, CDR3 protein, CDR3 DNA. D genes are given only for firm matches. Size is stated for part of the rows, as once, few or many counts, or as a class when the clone is expanded.

>.|.|TRBJ2-6|TRBV7-2
CASADPTAGANVLTF
TGTGCCAGCGCCGACCCAACAGCTGGGGCCAACGTCCTGACTTTC
>TRBD2|.|TRBJ2-4|TRBV27
CASSGGSGGENIQYF
TGTGCCAGCAGTGGGGGTAGCGGGGGCGAAAACATTCAGTACTTC
>TRBD2|once|TRBJ2-1|TRBV18
CASSPPGTRTYNEQFF
TGTGCCAGCTCACCACCCGGGACTAGAACTTACAATGAGCAGTTCTTC
>.|.|TRBJ2-5|TRBV5-1
CASSLVVSGETQYF
TGCGCCAGCAGCTTGGTGGTATCGGGAGAGACCCAGTACTTC
>.|.|TRBJ2-3|TRBV7-2
CASSLRGTGLRDTQYF
TGTGCCAGCAGCTTAAGAGGTACTGGTTTGCGGGATACGCAGTATTTT
>.|.|TRBJ2-6|TRBV24-1
CATSDPSGGANVLTF
TGTGCCACCAGTGACCCAAGCGGTGGGGCCAACGTCCTGACTTTC
>.|.|TRBJ1-5|TRBV9
CASSVGYRADQPQHF
TGTGCCAGCAGCGTAGGTTACAGGGCGGACCAGCCCCAGCATTTT
>.|.|TRBJ1-5|TRBV6-5
CASSYTYYQPQHF
TGTGCCAGCAGTTACACCTATTATCAGCCCCAGCATTTT
>TRBD1|once|TRBJ2-7|TRBV28
CASTAPLGTGDYEQYF
TGTGCCAGCACCGCCCCGTTGGGGACAGGGGATTACGAGCAGTACTTC
>.|.|TRBJ2-3|TRBV15
CATSRDRALTQYF
TGTGCCACCAGCAGAGATCGAGCCCTTACGCAGTATTTT
>TRBD1|.|TRBJ1-5|TRBV2
CASTGTGGDQPQHF
TGTGCCAGCACCGGGACAGGGGGAGACCAGCCCCAGCATTTT
>.|once|TRBJ1-1|TRBV5-4
CASSPAGRPNTEAFF
TGTGCCAGCAGCCCCGCGGGGCGCCCGAACACTGAAGCTTTCTTT
>.|.|TRBJ1-1|TRBV6-1
CASSEGQTPEAFF
TGTGCCAGCAGTGAGGGCCAGACCCCTGAAGCTTTCTTT
>TRBD1|.|TRBJ1-1|TRBV2
CASSEQQGAVEAFF
TGTGCCAGCAGTGAACAACAGGGGGCGGTTGAAGCTTTCTTT
>.|.|TRBJ1-4|TRBV9
CASSPRGGNEKLFF
TGTGCCAGCAGCCCTCGGGGGGGGAATGAAAAACTGTTTTTT
>.|.|TRBJ1-6|TRBV19
CASSIVTSSYNSPLHF
TGTGCCAGTAGTATAGTAACGAGCTCCTATAATTCACCCCTCCACTTT
>TRBD1|.|TRBJ1-2|TRBV19
CASSYSGTGRSGYGYTF
TGTGCCAGTAGTTATTCCGGGACAGGGCGTTCGGGCTATGGCTACACCTTC
>TRBD1|.|TRBJ1-2|TRBV6-5
CASSSTGNYGYTF
TGTGCCAGCAGTTCGACAGGGAACTATGGCTACACCTTC
>.|.|TRBJ2-5|TRBV13
CASSLIKDTAGGGETQYF
TGTGCCAGCAGCTTAATTAAGGATACAGCCGGGGGAGGAGAGACCCAGTACTTC
>TRBD1|.|TRBJ1-1|TRBV11-2
CASSSDRGVTEAFF
TGTGCCAGCAGCTCGGACAGGGGGGTCACTGAAGCTTTCTTT
>TRBD1|.|TRBJ2-2|TRBV3-1/TRBV3-2
CPKDGRGQDGELFF
TGTCCTAAGGACGGCAGGGGGCAGGACGGGGAGCTGTTTTTT
>.|once|TRBJ1-2|TRBV6-2/TRBV6-3
CASSYSRYGYTF
TGTGCCAGCAGTTACTCCCGCTATGGCTACACCTTC
>.|.|TRBJ1-5|TRBV3-1/TRBV3-2
CASSQEFNQGNQPQHF
TGTGCCAGCAGCCAAGAGTTTAATCAGGGAAATCAGCCCCAGCATTTT